This T cell receptor (beta chain) appears in the sequencing data of a study of cytomegalovirus exposure and HLA in healthy donors. On the study more broadly: Earlier findings included about 120 million unique TCR beta sequences obtained from around 180 million T cells. Regarding the study as a whole: Later, an analysis showed that TCR beta chains associated with HLA were more clonally expanded than others that were equally common. For TCR beta chains, V- and J-gene trimming was later linked to a missense DCLRE1C variant.

With regard to this clone: Its target is not known.

The CDR3 is 16 amino acids. The germline V and J ends were trimmed by 4 bases and 1 base, with 17 bases remaining between them. Germline assignment: CDR1 SGDLS and CDR2 YYNGEE. With 60 Vbeta and 13 Jbeta primers, the PCR was carried out. Clones were read by immunoSEQ multiplex PCR, and TCRdb kept only the in-frame ones, dropping some. Of 100,000 to 150,000 clones in the sample, about 70% are singletons; the top ten hold around 3.7%. Sequenced sample: PBMCs. This chain uses TRBV9 with TRBJ1-1; tentative D call: TRBD1 (5 bases). The source of this sequence is a woman between 35 and 50 years old in good health and CMV-seronegative. The CDR3 is CASSLSAWGRNTEAFF. DNA of the CDR3: TGTGCCAGCAGCCTAAGTGCTTGGGGCCGGAACACTGAAGCTTTCTTT.